The 25 T cell receptor beta chains listed next were all sequenced from one sample in a study of spatial heterogeneity in lung cancer. Study-wide results and caveats: One measure, the expanded intratumoral alpha and beta TCR count, tracked tumor mutation counts.

No antigen has been assigned to these receptors. TCRdb passed the 5' RACE reads through MiXCR, listing each CDR3 protein once. Of 7,000 to 8,500 distinct CDR3 sequences in the sample, approximately 12% were seen once. Time point noted: sample taken at primary tumor resection. The sequencing here drew on lung tumor tissue, taken at surgery. These receptor sequences come from a male donor with early-stage non-small cell lung cancer.

This clonotype is medium-sized in the sample. The chain employs TRBV6-1 and TRBJ2-5; D is unresolved. The V end was cut by 4 bases, the J end by 2 bases, with 11 bases between. This CDR3 has 14 amino acids. Germline V CDR1 and CDR2: MNHNS, SASEGT. The CDR3 is CASSGSRIQETQYF. The CDR3 DNA follows: TGTGCCAGCAGTGGAAGCAGGATACAAGAGACCCAGTACTTC.

By sample fraction, this clonotype is medium-sized. The J gene is TRBJ2-3, the V gene TRBV20-1; D is perhaps TRBD1 or TRBD2 (5 bases each). Trimming left V 3 bases short and J 3 bases short, with 13 bases between. Germline CDR1 and CDR2: DFQATT and SNEGSKA (reference sequence). The CDR3 has 14 residues. CDR3 region: CSASGDGETDTQYF. The CDR3 region has the DNA TGCAGTGCTAGCGGGGACGGGGAGACAGATACGCAGTATTTT.

By its share, this clonotype is medium-sized. The V call is TRBV20-1, the J call TRBJ2-7; D is possibly TRBD1 (7 bases). The CDR3 spans 14 residues. V was cut by 3 bases and J by 5 bases, with 17 bases left in between. Germline values: CDR1 DFQATT, CDR2 SNEGSKA (reference sequence). The CDR3 bases are TGCAGTGCTAGTTCGACAGGGAGGTTCGACGAGCAGTACTTC. Protein: CSASSTGRFDEQYF.

This clonotype is labeled as medium-sized (0.01 to 0.1%). The chain links TRBV24-1 to TRBJ1-2; unclear D gene. The germline V gene encodes CDR1 KGHDR and CDR2 SFDVKD. V was cut by 0 bases and J by 4 bases, with 8 bases left in between. The CDR3 is 14 amino acids. DNA of the CDR3: TGTGCCACCAGTGATTTGAACAGCGTCTATGGCTACACCTTC. Translated: CATSDLNSVYGYTF.

The rearrangement uses TRBV6-2 or TRBV6-3 and TRBJ2-7; the D is unclear. Trimming took off 5 bases at V and 1 base at J, with 9 bases between the two ends. CDR3 length: 13 residues. The germline V gene has CDR1 MNHEY and CDR2 SVGEGT. In DNA, the CDR3 is TGTGCCAGCAGTCCCATTGATTCCTACGAGCAGTACTTC. Its protein product is CASSPIDSYEQYF.

This clonotype was recorded at least ten times. V gene TRBV7-2 combines with J gene TRBJ1-1; the D gene is possibly TRBD1 (5 bases). The CDR3 sequence is 15 residues long. V lost 4 bases, J lost 0 bases, and 12 bases lay in between. Germline V gene sequence: CDR1 SGHTA, CDR2 FQGNSA. CDR3 bases: TGTGCCAGCAGCTCCCGACAGCTCATGAACACTGAAGCTTTCTTT. This translates into CASSSRQLMNTEAFF.

This clonotype showed up many times. This chain links TRBV7-2 with TRBJ2-3; TRBD2 aligns across 10 bases. The junction had 5 bases not matched to a gene; V was cut back by 4 bases and J by 4 bases. The CDR3 is made up of 15 amino acids. The germline V gene encodes CDR1 SGHTA and CDR2 FQGNSA. This chain's CDR3 is CASSSWTSGSDTQYF. CDR3 coding DNA: TGTGCCAGCAGCTCCTGGACTAGCGGCTCAGATACGCAGTATTTT.

This sequence joins TRBV4-1 and TRBJ2-3, with D maybe TRBD2 (6 bases). The germline V gene encodes CDR1 MGHRA and CDR2 YSYEKL. V gave up 4 bases and J gave up 5 bases, with 16 bases separating them. The CDR3 has 15 amino acids. The CDR3, as DNA: TGCGCCAGCAGCCTCGTAGCGGCACGGGGAGATACGCAGTATTTT. Protein product: CASSLVAARGDTQYF.

The genes are TRBV12-3 or TRBV12-4 and TRBJ2-1; 11 bases match TRBD2. Unmatched junction bases numbered 7, after V lost 7 bases and J lost 8 bases. The CDR3 has 14 residues. The CDR3 here is CASKLAGAGDEQFF. CDR3 nucleotide sequence: TGTGCCAGCAAACTAGCGGGAGCAGGGGATGAGCAGTTCTTC.

Ten or more counts support this clonotype. The chain links TRBV5-1 to TRBJ1-6; no firm D call. V was cut by 0 bases and J by 0 bases, with 1 base left in between. This CDR3 has 14 amino acids. Germline V gene lookup returns CDR1 SGHRS and CDR2 YFSETQ. The CDR3 nucleotides read TGCGCCAGCAGCTTGGGCTCCTATAATTCACCCCTCCACTTT. Encoded protein: CASSLGSYNSPLHF. The variable domain in full, completed from reference TRBV5-1 and TRBJ1-6, reads KAGVTQTPRYLIKTRGQQVTLSCSPISGHRSVSWYQQTPGQGLQFLFEYFSETQRNKGNFPGRFSGRQFSNSRSEMNVSTLELGDSALYLCASSLGSYNSPLHFGNGTRLTVT.

The table lists this clonotype with many counts. V is TRBV7-8 and J is TRBJ2-7, with D possibly matching TRBD2 (6 bases). CDR1 is SGHVS, CDR2 FQNEAQ, per germline. V was shortened by 5 bases and J by 0 bases, with 20 bases between the two germline ends. The CDR3 has 17 amino acids. The CDR3 DNA sequence: TGTGCCAGCAGCCGGCCCACTAGGCTAGCGTTCTCCTACGAGCAGTACTTC. Amino acid sequence: CASSRPTRLAFSYEQYF.

By proportion, this clonotype is medium-sized. This chain uses TRBV5-6 with TRBJ2-1; 9 bases align to TRBD2. Germline values: CDR1 SGHDT, CDR2 YYEEEE. The ends lost 4 bases at V and 7 bases at J; junction bases unmatched: 15. The CDR3 consists of 17 residues. The CDR3 DNA sequence: TGTGCCAGCAGCACTTACAGCGGGAGGTCCCTTAGAAATGAGCAGTTCTTC. It yields the protein CASSTYSGRSLRNEQFF.

This clonotype was seen ten or more times. V and J are TRBV20-1 and TRBJ2-1; TRBD2 agrees at 9 bases. The trim removed 3 bases at V and 4 bases at J, leaving 7 bases unmatched. CDR1 DFQATT and CDR2 SNEGSKA come from the germline V gene (reference sequence). The CDR3 is 15 amino acids. CDR3: CSASPTSGLYNEQFF. In DNA, the CDR3 is TGCAGTGCTAGCCCGACTAGCGGACTATACAATGAGCAGTTCTTC.

Judged by abundance, this clonotype is medium-sized (0.01 to 0.1%). The V call is TRBV28, the J call TRBJ1-2; weak D call: TRBD1 (6 bases). The germline V gene has CDR1 MDHEN and CDR2 SYDVKM. Trimming shortened V by 10 bases and J by 6 bases, and 12 bases separated the two germline ends. The CDR3 is 11 residues long. DNA of the CDR3: TGTGCCATCCAGGGGTACCATGGCTACACCTTC. The encoded protein is CAIQGYHGYTF.

This clonotype was seen repeatedly, ten times or more. V gene TRBV20-1 combines with J gene TRBJ2-5, with 7 bases matching TRBD2. Germline lookup yields CDR1 DFQATT and CDR2 SNEGSKA (reference sequence). With 6 bases clipped from V and 2 bases from J, the junction kept 9 bases outside the gene matches. The CDR3 extends over 14 amino acids. The CDR3 DNA reads as TGCAGTGCAAAGGGCGACGGGAGGCAAGAGACCCAGTACTTC. This translates into CSAKGDGRQETQYF.

This clonotype was detected many times. The chain employs TRBV20-1 and TRBJ1-4, with no clear D. This CDR3 spans 14 amino acids. V lost 6 bases and J lost 7, with 18 bases in between. Germline V lookup: CDR1 DFQATT, CDR2 SNEGSKA (reference sequence). CDR3 residues: CSALEFSSTEKLFF. The CDR3 region has the DNA TGCAGTGCCCTGGAGTTTAGTTCGACTGAAAAACTGTTTTTT.

This clonotype was seen ten or more times. This chain uses TRBV20-1 with TRBJ2-3, with a possible D match to TRBD1 (5 bases). The germline V gene encodes CDR1 DFQATT and CDR2 SNEGSKA (reference sequence). The ends were cut back, 7 bases at V and 2 bases at J, with 13 bases in the middle. This CDR3 is 13 amino acids long. DNA for the CDR3: TGCAGTGGAATTGACAGTCCCACAGATACGCAGTATTTT. As protein: CSGIDSPTDTQYF.

V usage is TRBV18 and J usage is TRBJ1-2; D is perhaps TRBD1 (6 bases). The CDR3 has 13 residues. CDR1 is KGHSH, CDR2 LQKENI, per germline. Trimming pared 3 bases from V and 4 bases from J, leaving 9 bases between. DNA of the CDR3: TGTGCCAGCTCACCCCAGGACAGCTATGGCTACACCTTC. Translated: CASSPQDSYGYTF.

This clonotype was seen many times. Written as DNA, the CDR3 is TGCGCCAGCAGCTTGGATGGCGGTGGGGGCACTGAAGCTTTCTTT. This codes for CASSLDGGGGTEAFF. The chain recombines TRBV5-1 with TRBJ1-1; D perhaps matches TRBD1 (5 bases). This CDR3 is built from 15 residues. The V and J ends lost 0 bases and 4 bases respectively, with 13 bases between them. Germline CDR1 SGHRS, CDR2 YFSETQ.

The chain couples TRBV6-5 to TRBJ2-1; either TRBD1 or TRBD2 may supply D (5 bases each). The CDR3 spans 13 residues. V gave up 1 base and J gave up 7 bases, with 8 bases separating them. Germline V CDR1 and CDR2: MNHEY, SVGAGI. In nucleotides, the CDR3 is TGTGCCAGCAGTTACTTAGGGACGAATGAGCAGTTCTTC. Its protein is CASSYLGTNEQFF.

Many counts were recorded for this clonotype. The V call is TRBV5-4, the J call TRBJ1-1; D not certain. This CDR3 has 13 residues. Germline lookup yields CDR1 SGHNT and CDR2 YYREEE (reference sequence). The V and J ends lost 0 bases and 1 base respectively, with 4 bases between them. The CDR3 coding sequence is TGTGCCAGCAGCTTGGCTTCGAACACTGAAGCTTTCTTT. This translates into CASSLASNTEAFF. Drawing the rest from reference TRBV5-4 and TRBJ1-1, the complete variable domain is ETGVTQSPTHLIKTRGQQVTLRCSSQSGHNTVSWYQQALGQGPQFIFQYYREEENGRGNFPPRFSGLQFPNYSSELNVNALELDDSALYLCASSLASNTEAFFGQGTRLTVV.

The rearrangement links TRBV6-2 or TRBV6-3 to TRBJ2-5, with 9 positions matching TRBD2. The CDR3 has 16 residues. With 4 bases clipped from V and 0 bases from J, the junction kept 6 bases outside the gene matches. The V gene's germline CDR1 is MNHEY and CDR2 SVGEGT. CDR3 nucleotide sequence: TGTGCCAGCAGTTCGAATAGCGGGAGCCACCAAGAGACCCAGTACTTC. Translation: CASSSNSGSHQETQYF.

The V gene is TRBV20-1, the J gene TRBJ2-3; 10 nucleotides match TRBD2. Looked up from germline, CDR1 is DFQATT and CDR2 is SNEGSKA (reference sequence). V gave up 3 bases and J gave up 2 bases; unmatched junction bases: 8. This CDR3 contains 16 residues. The CDR3 sequence is CSARRRTSGYTDTQYF. In nucleotides, the CDR3 is TGCAGTGCTAGGCGTAGGACTAGCGGCTACACAGATACGCAGTATTTT.

This clonotype was seen repeatedly, ten times or more. The chain couples TRBV4-1 to TRBJ1-2, with 8 nucleotides matching TRBD1. The CDR3 is 15 residues long. Germline CDR1 MGHRA, CDR2 YSYEKL. The ends lost 1 base at V and 3 bases at J; junction bases unmatched: 4. The CDR3 nucleotides are TGCGCCAGCAGCCAAGGGCAGGGGGCTGACTATGGCTACACCTTC. Encoded protein: CASSQGQGADYGYTF.

This clonotype was picked up many times. The rearrangement links TRBV7-9 to TRBJ1-4; D possibly corresponds to TRBD1 (5 bases). Germline lookup yields CDR1 SEHNR and CDR2 FQNEAQ (reference sequence). Trimming removed 5 bases from V and 3 bases from J, with 10 bases in between. This CDR3 region has 14 residues. The CDR3 nucleotides read TGTGCCAGCAGCCCCCGAGGGGCTAATGAAAAACTGTTTTTT. It yields the protein CASSPRGANEKLFF.